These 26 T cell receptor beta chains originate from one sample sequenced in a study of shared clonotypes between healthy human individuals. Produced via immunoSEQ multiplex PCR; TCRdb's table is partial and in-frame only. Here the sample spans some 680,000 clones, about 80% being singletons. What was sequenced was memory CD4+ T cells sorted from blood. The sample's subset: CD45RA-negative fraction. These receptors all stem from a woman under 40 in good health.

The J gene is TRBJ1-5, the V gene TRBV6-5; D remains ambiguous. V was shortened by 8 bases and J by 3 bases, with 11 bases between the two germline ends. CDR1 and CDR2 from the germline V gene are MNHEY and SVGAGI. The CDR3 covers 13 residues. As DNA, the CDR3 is TGTGCCAGCCGAGGGCAGTTCAATCAGCCCCAGCATTTT. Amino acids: CASRGQFNQPQHF.

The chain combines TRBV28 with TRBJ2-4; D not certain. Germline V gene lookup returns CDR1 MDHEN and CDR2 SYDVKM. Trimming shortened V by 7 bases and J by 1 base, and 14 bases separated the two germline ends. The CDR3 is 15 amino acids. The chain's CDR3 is CASTTGVSAKNIQYF. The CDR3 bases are TGTGCCAGCACCACGGGTGTTTCTGCCAAAAACATTCAGTACTTC.

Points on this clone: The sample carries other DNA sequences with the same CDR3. The CDR3 sequence: CASRGQGETQYF. The CDR3 DNA is TGTGCCAGCAGGGGCCAGGGGGAGACCCAGTACTTC. The rearrangement uses TRBV2 and TRBJ2-5, with TRBD1 as a possible D gene (6 bases). From germline, CDR1 is SNHLY and CDR2 FYNNEI. This CDR3 comprises 12 residues. V lost 6 bases and J lost 5, with 10 bases in between.

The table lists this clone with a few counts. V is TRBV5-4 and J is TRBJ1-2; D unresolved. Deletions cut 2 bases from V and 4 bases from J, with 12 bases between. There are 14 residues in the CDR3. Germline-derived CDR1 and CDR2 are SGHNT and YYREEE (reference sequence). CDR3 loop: CASSFQGSGYGYTF. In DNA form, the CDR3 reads TGTGCCAGCAGCTTTCAAGGCTCGGGCTATGGCTACACCTTC.

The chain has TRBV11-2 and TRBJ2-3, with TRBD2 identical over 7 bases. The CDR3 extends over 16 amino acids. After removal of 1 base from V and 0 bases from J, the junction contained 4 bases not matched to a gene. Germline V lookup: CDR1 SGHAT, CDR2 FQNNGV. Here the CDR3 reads CASSLVPSGSTDTQYF. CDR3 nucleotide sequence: TGTGCCAGCAGCTTAGTGCCTAGCGGTAGCACAGATACGCAGTATTTT.

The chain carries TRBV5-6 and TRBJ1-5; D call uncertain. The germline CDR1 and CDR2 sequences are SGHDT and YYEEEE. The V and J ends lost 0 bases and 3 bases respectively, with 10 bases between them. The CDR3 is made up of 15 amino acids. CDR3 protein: CASSLAGLHNQPQHF. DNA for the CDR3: TGTGCCAGCAGCTTGGCCGGACTCCACAATCAGCCCCAGCATTTT.

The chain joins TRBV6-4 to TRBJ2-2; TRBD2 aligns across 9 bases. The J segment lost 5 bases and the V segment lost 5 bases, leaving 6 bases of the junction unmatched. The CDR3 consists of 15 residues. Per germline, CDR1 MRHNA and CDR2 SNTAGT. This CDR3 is CASSPLAGSTGELFF. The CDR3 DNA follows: TGTGCCAGCAGTCCCCTAGCGGGGAGTACCGGGGAGCTGTTTTTT.

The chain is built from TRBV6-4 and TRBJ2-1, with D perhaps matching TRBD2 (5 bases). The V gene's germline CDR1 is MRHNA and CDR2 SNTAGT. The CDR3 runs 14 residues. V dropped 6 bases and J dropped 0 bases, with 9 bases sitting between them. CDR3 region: CASRPGSSYNEQFF. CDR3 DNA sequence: TGTGCCAGCAGGCCGGGGAGCTCCTACAATGAGCAGTTCTTC.

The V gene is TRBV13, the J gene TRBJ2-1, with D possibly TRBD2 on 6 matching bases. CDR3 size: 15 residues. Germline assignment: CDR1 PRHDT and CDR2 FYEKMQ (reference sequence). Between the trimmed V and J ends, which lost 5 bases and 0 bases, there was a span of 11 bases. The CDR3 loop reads CASSPGTYSYNEQFF. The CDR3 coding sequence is TGTGCCAGCAGCCCCGGGACTTACTCCTACAATGAGCAGTTCTTC.

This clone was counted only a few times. CDR3 DNA sequence: TGTGCCAGCAGTGAACCCCCGGACAGGGGGCTCTATGGCTACACCTTC. Its translation is CASSEPPDRGLYGYTF. The V call is TRBV6-1, the J call TRBJ1-2; 11 positions match TRBD1. CDR1 MNHNS and CDR2 SASEGT come from the germline V gene. The J segment lost 4 bases and the V segment lost 2 bases, leaving 6 bases of the junction unmatched. CDR3 length: 16 residues.

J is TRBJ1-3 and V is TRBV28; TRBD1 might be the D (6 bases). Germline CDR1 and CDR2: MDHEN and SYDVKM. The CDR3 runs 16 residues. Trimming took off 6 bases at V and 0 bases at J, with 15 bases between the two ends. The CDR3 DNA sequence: TGTGCCAGCAGACCTTCGGGACATCACTCTGGAAACACCATATATTTT. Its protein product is CASRPSGHHSGNTIYF. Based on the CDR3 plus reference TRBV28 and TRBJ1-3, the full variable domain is DVKVTQSSRYLVKRTGEKVFLECVQDMDHENMFWYRQDPGLGLRLIYFSYDVKMKEKGDIPEGYSVSREKKERFSLILESASTNQTSMYLCASRPSGHHSGNTIYFGEGSWLTVV.

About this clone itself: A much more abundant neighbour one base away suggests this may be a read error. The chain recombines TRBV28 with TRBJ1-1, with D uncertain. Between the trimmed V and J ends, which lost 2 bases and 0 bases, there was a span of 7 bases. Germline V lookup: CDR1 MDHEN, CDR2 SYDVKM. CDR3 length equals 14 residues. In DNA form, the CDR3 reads TGTGCCAGCAGTTTACGGGGTATGAACACTGAAGCTTTCTTT. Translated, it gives CASSLRGMNTEAFF.

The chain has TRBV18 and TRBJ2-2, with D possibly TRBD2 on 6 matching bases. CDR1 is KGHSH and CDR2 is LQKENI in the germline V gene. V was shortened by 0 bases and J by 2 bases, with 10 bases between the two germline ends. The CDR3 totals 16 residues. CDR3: CASSPPNSGNTGELFF. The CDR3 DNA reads TGTGCCAGCTCACCACCGAATAGCGGTAACACCGGGGAGCTGTTTTTT.

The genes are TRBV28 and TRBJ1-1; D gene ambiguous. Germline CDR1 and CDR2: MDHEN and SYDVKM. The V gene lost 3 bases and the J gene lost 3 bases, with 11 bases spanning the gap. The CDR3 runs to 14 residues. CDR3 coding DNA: TGTGCCAGCAGTTTCGTGCAGACGGACACTGAAGCTTTCTTT. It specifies CASSFVQTDTEAFF. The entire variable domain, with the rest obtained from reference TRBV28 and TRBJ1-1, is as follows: DVKVTQSSRYLVKRTGEKVFLECVQDMDHENMFWYRQDPGLGLRLIYFSYDVKMKEKGDIPEGYSVSREKKERFSLILESASTNQTSMYLCASSFVQTDTEAFFGQGTRLTVV.

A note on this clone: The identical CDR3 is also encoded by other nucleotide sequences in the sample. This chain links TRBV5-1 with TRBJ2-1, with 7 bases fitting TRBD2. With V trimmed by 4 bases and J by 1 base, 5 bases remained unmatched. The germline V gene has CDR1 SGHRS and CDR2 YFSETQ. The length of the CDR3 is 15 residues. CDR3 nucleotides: TGCGCCAGCAGCGAAGCTAGCGGATCCTACAATGAGCAGTTCTTC. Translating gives CASSEASGSYNEQFF.

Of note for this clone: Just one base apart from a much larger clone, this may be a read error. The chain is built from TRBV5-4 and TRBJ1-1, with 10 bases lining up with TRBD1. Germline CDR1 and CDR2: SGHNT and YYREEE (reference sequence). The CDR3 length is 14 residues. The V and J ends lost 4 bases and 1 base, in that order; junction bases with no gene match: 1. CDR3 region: CASSRDRGNTEAFF. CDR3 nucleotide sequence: TGTGCCAGCAGCCGGGACAGGGGGAACACTGAAGCTTTCTTT.

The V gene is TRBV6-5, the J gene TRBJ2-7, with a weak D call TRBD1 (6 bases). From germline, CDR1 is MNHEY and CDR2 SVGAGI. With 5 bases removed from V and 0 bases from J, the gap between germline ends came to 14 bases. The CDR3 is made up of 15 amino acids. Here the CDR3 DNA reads TGTGCCAGCAGTACACAGGGCAGCAGCTCCTACGAGCAGTACTTC. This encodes CASSTQGSSSYEQYF.

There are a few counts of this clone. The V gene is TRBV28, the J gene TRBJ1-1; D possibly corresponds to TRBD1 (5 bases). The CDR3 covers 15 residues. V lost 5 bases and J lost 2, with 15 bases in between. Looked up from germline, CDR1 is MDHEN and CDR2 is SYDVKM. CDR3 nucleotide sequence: TGTGCCAGCAGTAAAACGTCTGGGGGTAACACTGAAGCTTTCTTT. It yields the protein CASSKTSGGNTEAFF.

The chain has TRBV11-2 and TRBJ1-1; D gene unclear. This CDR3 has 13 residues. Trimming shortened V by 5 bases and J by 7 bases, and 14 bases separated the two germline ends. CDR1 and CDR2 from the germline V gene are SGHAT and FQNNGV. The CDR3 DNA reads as TGTGCCAGCAGCAACGTGCGTTCGTTTGAAGCTTTCTTT. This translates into CASSNVRSFEAFF. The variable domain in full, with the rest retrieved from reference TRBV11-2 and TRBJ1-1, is EAGVAQSPRYKIIEKRQSVAFWCNPISGHATLYWYQQILGQGPKLLIQFQNNGVVDDSQLPKDRFSAERLKGVDSTLKIQPAKLEDSAVYLCASSNVRSFEAFFGQGTRLTVV.

CDR3 DNA sequence: TGTGCCAGCAGTCCGGACTCCTCGCGTCTCTGGAACACTGAAGCTTTCTTT. Translated, it gives CASSPDSSRLWNTEAFF. The chain couples TRBV7-9 to TRBJ1-1; D uncertain. Germline V CDR1 and CDR2: SEHNR, FQNEAQ (reference sequence). The CDR3 is 17 residues long. Trimming shortened V by 6 bases and J by 1 base, and 21 bases separated the two germline ends.

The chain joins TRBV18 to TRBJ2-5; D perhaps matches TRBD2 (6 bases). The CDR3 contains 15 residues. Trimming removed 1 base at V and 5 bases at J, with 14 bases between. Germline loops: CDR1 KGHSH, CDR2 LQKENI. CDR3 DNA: TGTGCCAGCTCACCACGGTCGCAGGGAGGCGAGACCCAGTACTTC. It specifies CASSPRSQGGETQYF.

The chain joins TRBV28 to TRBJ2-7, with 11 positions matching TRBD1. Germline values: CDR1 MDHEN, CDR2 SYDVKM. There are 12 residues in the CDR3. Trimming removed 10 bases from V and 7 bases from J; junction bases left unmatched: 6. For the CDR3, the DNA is TGTGCCACTGGACAGGGGGCTCGGGAGCAGTACTTC. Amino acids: CATGQGAREQYF.

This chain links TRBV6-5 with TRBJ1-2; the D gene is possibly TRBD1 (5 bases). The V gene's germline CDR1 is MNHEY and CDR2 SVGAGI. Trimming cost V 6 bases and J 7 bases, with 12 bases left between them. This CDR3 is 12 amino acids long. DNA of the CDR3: TGTGCCAGCAGGGAGAAAGGGGCTGGCTACACCTTC. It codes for CASREKGAGYTF.

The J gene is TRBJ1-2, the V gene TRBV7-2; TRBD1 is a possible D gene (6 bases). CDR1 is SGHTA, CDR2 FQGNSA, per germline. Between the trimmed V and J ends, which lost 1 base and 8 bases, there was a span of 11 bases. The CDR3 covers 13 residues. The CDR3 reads CASSLEDGGGYTF. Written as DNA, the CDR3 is TGTGCCAGCAGCTTAGAGGATGGGGGCGGCTACACCTTC. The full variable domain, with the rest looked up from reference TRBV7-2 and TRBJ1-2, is GAGVSQSPSNKVTEKGKDVELRCDPISGHTALYWYRQSLGQGLEFLIYFQGNSAPDKSGLPSDRFSAERTGGSVSTLTIQRTQQEDSAVYLCASSLEDGGGYTFGSGTRLTVV.

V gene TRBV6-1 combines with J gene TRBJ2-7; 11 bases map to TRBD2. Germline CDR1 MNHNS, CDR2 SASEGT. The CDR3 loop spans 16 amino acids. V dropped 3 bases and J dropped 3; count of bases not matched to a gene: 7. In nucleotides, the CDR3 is TGTGCCAGCAGTGATGAGATAGCGGGAGGGAGCTACGAGCAGTACTTC. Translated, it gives CASSDEIAGGSYEQYF.

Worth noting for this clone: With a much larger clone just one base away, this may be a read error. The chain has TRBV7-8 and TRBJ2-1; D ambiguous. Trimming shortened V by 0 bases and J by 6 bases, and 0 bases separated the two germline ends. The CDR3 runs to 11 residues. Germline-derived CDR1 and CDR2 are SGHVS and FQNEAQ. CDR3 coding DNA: TGTGCCAGCAGCTTAGCCAATGAGCAGTTCTTC. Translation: CASSLANEQFF.